This entry describes one T cell receptor (beta chain). Per the germline V gene, CDR1 is SEHNR and CDR2 is FQNEAQ (reference sequence). The CDR3 totals 19 residues. V lost 5 bases and J lost 1; bases outside the gene matches: 15. This table comes from immunoSEQ multiplex PCR, and its TCRdb copy is limited to in-frame clones, with some not included. The table shows roughly 180,000 clones, with more than 85% occurring only once. The data were obtained in a study of control samples from healthy donors and cancer patients. The TCR comes from a woman aged 40-49 years in good health. This chain uses TRBV7-9 with TRBJ2-3; 10 bases are shared with TRBD2. Material for sequencing was blood. CDR3 amino acids: CASSARASGGRWGTDTQYF. As DNA, the CDR3 is TGTGCCAGCAGCGCGAGGGCTAGCGGGGGTCGGTGGGGCACAGATACGCAGTATTTT.